The entry below describes one T cell receptor beta chain. This entry is derived from a study of cytomegalovirus exposure and HLA in healthy donors. PCR involved 60 Vbeta and 13 Jbeta primers. TCRdb keeps only in-frame clones here, not all; method: immunoSEQ multiplex PCR. The table lists about 120,000 clones. From germline, CDR1 is MNHNS and CDR2 SASEGT. CDR3 length: 12 residues. V was trimmed by 8 bases and J by 5 bases, leaving 12 bases between them. The sequence was collected from a man in his late teens or twenties in good health and CMV-seronegative. Sequenced: PBMCs. This sequence joins TRBV6-1 and TRBJ2-5; possible D gene TRBD2, 5 bases. This CDR3 is CASEGLGETQYF. CDR3 in DNA: TGTGCCAGCGAAGGACTTGGGGAGACCCAGTACTTC.